This TCR beta chain was captured by sequencing in a study of CD8 T cells in Susac syndrome. High-throughput TCR beta sequencing covered peripheral CD8+ and CD4+ T cells. FACS enriched CD8+ TEMRA cells, while bulk CD8+ and CD4+ were negatively isolated. The RNA, roughly 0.45 to 1 ug, was put through reverse transcription using random hexamers. The method of amplification for TCR beta CDR3 was immunoSEQ multiplex PCR, covering 54 Vbeta and 13 Jbeta. One entry per CDR3 protein, called by TCRdb with MiXCR from the immunoSEQ multiplex PCR reads. Here the sample spans 250,000 to 300,000 distinct CDR3 sequences, almost 85% being singletons. Germline CDR1 is DFQATT and CDR2 is SNEGSKA (reference sequence). V was cut by 0 bases and J by 2 bases, with 10 bases left in between. The CDR3 runs to 14 residues.

Specimen: CD8+ T cells from PBMCs. J is TRBJ1-2 and V is TRBV20-1, with a possible D match to TRBD1 (5 bases). The TCR sequence derives from a human donor with multiple sclerosis. The CDR3 loop is CSARDLEGNYGYTF. In nucleotides, the CDR3 is TGCAGTGCTAGAGATCTTGAGGGGAACTATGGCTACACCTTC.